One sample yielded the 5 T cell receptor beta chains listed below, sequenced in a study of response to subunit inactivated influenza vaccine. TCRdb reprocessed the RT-PCR reads via MiXCR and lists one record per CDR3 protein. Among about 570,000 distinct CDR3 sequences listed, 10% to 12% were seen once. This sample was also put to use in a study of T cells expressing NK-cell markers. From that paper: Beta-chain TCR cDNA was generated via 5'RACE template switching with UMIs.

The sequencing used PBMCs from blood, collected on the day of vaccination. The source of these receptors is a man between 50 and 59 years old who received an inactivated influenza vaccine.

There are many counts of this clonotype. The chain uses TRBV20-1 and TRBJ2-7, with a possible D match to TRBD2 (5 bases). Germline V gene sequence: CDR1 DFQATT, CDR2 SNEGSKA (reference sequence). The V gene lost 0 bases and the J gene lost 5 bases, with 20 bases spanning the gap. This CDR3 contains 16 residues. CDR3 in DNA: TGCAGTGCTAGAGATCTGAGGCGAGGAGGACTGGACGAGCAGTACTTC. It yields the protein CSARDLRRGGLDEQYF.

V and J are TRBV7-2 and TRBJ2-1; TRBD1 matches 8 bases. Germline trimming cut 1 base from V and 0 bases from J; bases unmatched to any gene: 5. Germline values: CDR1 SGHTA, CDR2 FQGNSA. This CDR3 contains 17 residues. DNA for the CDR3: TGTGCCAGCAGCTTAGTGCAGGGGGCTAGCTCCTACAATGAGCAGTTCTTC. Translating it yields CASSLVQGASSYNEQFF.

V usage is TRBV12-3 or TRBV12-4 and J usage is TRBJ2-7; possible D gene TRBD1, 6 bases. The CDR3 spans 13 residues. V was pared by 5 bases and J by 6 bases, with 14 bases between. The CDR3 here is CASSVKRTVEQYF. CDR3 in DNA: TGTGCCAGCAGTGTAAAAAGGACAGTCGAGCAGTACTTC.

The chain couples TRBV20-1 to TRBJ2-6, with 7 bases matching TRBD1. Germline trimming cut 6 bases from V and 0 bases from J; bases unmatched to any gene: 5. The CDR3 consists of 15 residues. Germline lookup yields CDR1 DFQATT and CDR2 SNEGSKA (reference sequence). The CDR3 sequence: CSAWDSPSGANVLTF. The CDR3, as DNA: TGCAGTGCCTGGGACAGCCCCTCTGGGGCCAACGTCCTGACTTTC.

The rearrangement joins TRBV25-1 to TRBJ2-5; no clear D gene. V was clipped by 0 bases and J by 5 bases, with 16 bases between them. Germline V gives CDR1 MGHDK, CDR2 SYGVNS. This CDR3 has 16 amino acids. In nucleotides, the CDR3 is TGTGCCAGCAGTGAATATCCGTCTCGAAGCAAGGAGACCCAGTACTTC. Its translation: CASSEYPSRSKETQYF.